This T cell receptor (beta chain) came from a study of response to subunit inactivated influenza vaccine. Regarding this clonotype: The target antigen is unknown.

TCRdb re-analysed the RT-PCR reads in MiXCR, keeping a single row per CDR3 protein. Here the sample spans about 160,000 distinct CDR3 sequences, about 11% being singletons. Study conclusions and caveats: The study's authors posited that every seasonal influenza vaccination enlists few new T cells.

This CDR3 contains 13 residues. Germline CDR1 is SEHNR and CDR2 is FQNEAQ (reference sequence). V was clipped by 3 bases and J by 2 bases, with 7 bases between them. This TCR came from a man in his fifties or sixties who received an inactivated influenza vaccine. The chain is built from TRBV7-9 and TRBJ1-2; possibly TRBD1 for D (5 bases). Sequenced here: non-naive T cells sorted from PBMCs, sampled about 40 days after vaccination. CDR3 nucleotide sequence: TGTGCCAGCAGCTTCAAGGGGAACTATGGCTACACCTTC. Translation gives CASSFKGNYGYTF.